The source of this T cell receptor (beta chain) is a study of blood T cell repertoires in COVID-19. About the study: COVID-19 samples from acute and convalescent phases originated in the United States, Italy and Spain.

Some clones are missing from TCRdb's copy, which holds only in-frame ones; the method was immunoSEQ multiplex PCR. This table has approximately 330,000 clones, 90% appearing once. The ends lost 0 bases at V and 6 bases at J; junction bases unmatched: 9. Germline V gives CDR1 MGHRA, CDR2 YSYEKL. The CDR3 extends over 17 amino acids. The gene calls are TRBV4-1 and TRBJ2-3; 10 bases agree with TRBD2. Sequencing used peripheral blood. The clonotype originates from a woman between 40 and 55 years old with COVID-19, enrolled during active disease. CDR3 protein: CASSQERSGRALDTQYF. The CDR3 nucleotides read TGCGCCAGCAGCCAAGAGCGAAGCGGGAGGGCCCTCGATACGCAGTATTTT.